This TCR beta chain was sequenced for a study of T cell responses to AZD1222 COVID-19 vaccine. Profiling relied on immunoSEQ multiplex PCR, and the TCRdb table lists in-frame clones only, not all of them. The sample consists of 80,000 to 100,000 clones, roughly 85% of them appearing once. CDR1 and CDR2 from the germline V gene are MDHEN and SYDVKM. The CDR3 consists of 14 residues. The ends lost 5 bases at V and 3 bases at J; junction bases unmatched: 6. Study observations and caveats: Baseline seropositivity characterized only six AZD1222 recipients.

With regard to this clone: Its antigen is unidentified.

Second-dose timings of about 4 or about 12 weeks were pooled. Source: peripheral blood, taken 28 days after the second AZD1222 dose. This receptor was identified in an adult who received the AZD1222 COVID-19 vaccine. The gene calls are TRBV28 and TRBJ2-7, with TRBD1 matching over 8 bases. CDR3 sequence reads: CASSLGTGNYEQYF. Here the CDR3 DNA reads TGTGCCAGCAGTCTTGGGACAGGCAACTACGAGCAGTACTTC.